The 14 T cell receptor beta chains in this list originate from one sample, sequenced in a study of shared clonotypes between healthy human individuals. Profiled with immunoSEQ multiplex PCR; TCRdb holds only in-frame clones, not every one. Here the sample spans over 300,000 clones, over 75% being singletons. What was sequenced was memory CD8+ T cells sorted from blood. Subset: CD45RO+ cells pooled with CCR7-negative TemRA cells. The receptors were gathered from a man between 18 and 29 years old in good health.

The CDR3 is CASSLDGPDEQYF. Written as DNA, the CDR3 is TGTGCCAGCAGCTTGGACGGACCCGACGAGCAGTACTTC. The chain has TRBV5-4 and TRBJ2-7; D remains unclear. CDR3 length: 13 residues. CDR1 SGHNT and CDR2 YYREEE come from the germline V gene (reference sequence). Trimming removed 0 bases from V and 5 bases from J, with 9 bases in between. The full variable domain, completed using reference TRBV5-4 and TRBJ2-7, is ETGVTQSPTHLIKTRGQQVTLRCSSQSGHNTVSWYQQALGQGPQFIFQYYREEENGRGNFPPRFSGLQFPNYSSELNVNALELDDSALYLCASSLDGPDEQYFGPGTRLTVT.

As for this clone: The same CDR3 also results from other DNA sequences found in this sample. The chain has TRBV6-5 and TRBJ2-5; tentatively, D is TRBD1 or TRBD2 (5 bases each). The V end was cut by 2 bases, the J end by 4 bases, with 11 bases between. Germline V CDR1 and CDR2: MNHEY, SVGAGI. This CDR3 is 14 amino acids long. CDR3 in DNA: TGTGCCAGCAGTTACCTTGGGGGAAGAGAGACCCAGTACTTC. Translation: CASSYLGGRETQYF.

The CDR3 DNA sequence: TGCGCCAGCAGCTGGACAGGGTTAAACTACGAGCAGTACTTC. Its protein is CASSWTGLNYEQYF. The rearrangement links TRBV5-1 to TRBJ2-7; 8 nucleotides match TRBD1. This CDR3 region has 14 residues. V shed 3 bases and J 3 bases; nucleotides not matched to a gene: 5. Germline V gene sequence: CDR1 SGHRS, CDR2 YFSETQ. Full variable domain (outside the CDR3, taken from reference TRBV5-1 and TRBJ2-7): KAGVTQTPRYLIKTRGQQVTLSCSPISGHRSVSWYQQTPGQGLQFLFEYFSETQRNKGNFPGRFSGRQFSNSRSEMNVSTLELGDSALYLCASSWTGLNYEQYFGPGTRLTVT.

This clone was seen once. The chain uses TRBV6-1 and TRBJ2-7, with TRBD2 as a possible D gene (5 bases). Germline values: CDR1 MNHNS, CDR2 SASEGT. The V gene lost 1 base and the J gene lost 3 bases, with 13 bases spanning the gap. This CDR3 has 15 amino acids. This CDR3 reads CASSEVGSGNYEQYF. The CDR3, as DNA: TGTGCCAGCAGTGAAGTGGGCAGCGGAAACTACGAGCAGTACTTC.

The genes are TRBV11-2 and TRBJ2-3, with D uncertain. Trimming removed 4 bases from V and 5 bases from J, with 4 bases in between. Germline V lookup: CDR1 SGHAT, CDR2 FQNNGV. This CDR3 region has 11 residues. The chain's CDR3 is CASSSRDTQYF. The CDR3 DNA reads as TGTGCCAGCAGCTCGAGAGATACGCAGTATTTT.

This clone has only one observation. The V and J genes are TRBV13 and TRBJ2-7; 7 bases fit TRBD1. Germline V gene lookup returns CDR1 PRHDT and CDR2 FYEKMQ (reference sequence). The CDR3 sequence is 15 residues long. V trimming: 3 bases; J trimming: 5 bases; junction bases outside the gene matches: 10. CDR3 region: CASSLSGGASHEQYF. The CDR3 DNA reads as TGTGCCAGCAGCTTGTCAGGGGGTGCCTCACACGAGCAGTACTTC.

This chain connects TRBV7-9 to TRBJ1-1, with D perhaps TRBD1 (5 bases). The CDR3 is 15 residues long. The ends were cut back, 2 bases at V and 0 bases at J, with 10 bases in the middle. CDR1 SEHNR and CDR2 FQNEAQ come from the germline V gene (reference sequence). The CDR3 spells CASSLLGGVNTEAFF. DNA of the CDR3: TGTGCCAGCAGCTTACTTGGGGGTGTGAACACTGAAGCTTTCTTT.

The chain recombines TRBV28 with TRBJ2-7; D ambiguous. The CDR3 has 12 amino acids. V was pared by 8 bases and J by 0 bases, with 8 bases between. The germline V gene has CDR1 MDHEN and CDR2 SYDVKM. The CDR3 DNA follows: TGTGCCAGCTTCTTGGGCTCCTACGAGCAGTACTTC. Translated: CASFLGSYEQYF.

The chain carries TRBV11-2 and TRBJ2-7; D gene ambiguous. This CDR3 is built from 13 residues. V gave up 0 bases and J gave up 6 bases, with 9 bases separating them. Germline V lookup: CDR1 SGHAT, CDR2 FQNNGV. The chain's CDR3 is CASSLDPLVEQYF. CDR3 DNA: TGTGCCAGCAGCTTAGACCCCCTCGTCGAGCAGTACTTC.

The J gene is TRBJ2-7, the V gene TRBV7-9, with D perhaps matching TRBD2 (6 bases). The V end was cut by 3 bases, the J end by 3 bases, with 12 bases between. CDR1 is SEHNR, CDR2 FQNEAQ, per germline (reference sequence). The CDR3 runs to 14 residues. The CDR3 loop is CASSLGGSNYEQYF. The CDR3 DNA sequence: TGTGCCAGCAGCTTGGGGGGTTCAAACTACGAGCAGTACTTC.

This rearrangement joins TRBV14 to TRBJ2-7; D uncertain. The V and J ends lost 0 bases and 1 base respectively, with 4 bases between them. The V gene's germline CDR1 is SGHDN and CDR2 FVKESK. The CDR3 extends over 13 amino acids. In DNA, the CDR3 is TGTGCCAGCAGCCAAGACTTATCCTACGAGCAGTACTTC. The encoded protein is CASSQDLSYEQYF. The complete variable domain, with remaining parts taken from reference TRBV14 and TRBJ2-7, reads EAGVTQFPSHSVIEKGQTVTLRCDPISGHDNLYWYRRVMGKEIKFLLHFVKESKQDESGMPNNRFLAERTGGTYSTLKVQPAELEDSGVYFCASSQDLSYEQYFGPGTRLTVT.

This clone was found once. The chain is built from TRBV7-2 and TRBJ2-2, with 8 bases matching TRBD2. Germline CDR1 reads SGHTA; CDR2 reads FQGNSA. Trimming removed 5 bases from V and 3 bases from J; junction bases left unmatched: 8. The CDR3 loop spans 16 amino acids. This chain's CDR3 is CASSTHFSGDTGELFF. As DNA, the CDR3 is TGTGCCAGCAGCACGCACTTTAGCGGGGACACCGGGGAGCTGTTTTTT.

The chain employs TRBV9 and TRBJ1-2; TRBD1 is a possible D gene (5 bases). The CDR3 has 14 amino acids. Germline assignment: CDR1 SGDLS and CDR2 YYNGEE. V was clipped by 0 bases and J by 6 bases, with 12 bases between them. In nucleotides, the CDR3 is TGTGCCAGCAGCGTAGTCGGCCAGGGCGATGGCTACACCTTC. This translates into CASSVVGQGDGYTF.

The rearrangement uses TRBV7-2 and TRBJ2-1; D perhaps matches TRBD1 (6 bases). The germline V gene has CDR1 SGHTA and CDR2 FQGNSA. V gave up 2 bases and J gave up 3 bases, with 11 bases separating them. This CDR3 is built from 15 residues. In DNA, the CDR3 is TGTGCCAGCAGCTTACGGCAGGGGATCTACAATGAGCAGTTCTTC. It translates to CASSLRQGIYNEQFF.